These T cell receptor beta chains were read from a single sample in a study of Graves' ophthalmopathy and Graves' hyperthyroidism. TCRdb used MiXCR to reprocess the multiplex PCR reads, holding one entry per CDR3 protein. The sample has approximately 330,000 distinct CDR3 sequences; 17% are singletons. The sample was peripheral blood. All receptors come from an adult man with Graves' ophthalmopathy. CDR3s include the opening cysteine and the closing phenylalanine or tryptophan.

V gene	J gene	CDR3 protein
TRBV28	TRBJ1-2	CASSKPPTGSYGYTF
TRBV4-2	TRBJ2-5	CASSQVSSGAERQETQYF
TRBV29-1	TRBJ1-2	CSVGFRASSDYGYTF
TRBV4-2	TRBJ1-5	CASSQVLGEPQHF
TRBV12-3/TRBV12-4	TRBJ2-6	CASSATESGANVLTF
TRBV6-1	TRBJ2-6	CASTNRANVLTF
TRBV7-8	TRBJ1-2	CASSSRGTDGYTF
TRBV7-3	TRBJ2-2	CASSKASGGANTGELFF
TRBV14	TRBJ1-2	CASSQIPGGGYTF
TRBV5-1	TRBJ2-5	CASSFSPGYQETQYF
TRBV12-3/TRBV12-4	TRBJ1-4	CASRGGRANEKLFF
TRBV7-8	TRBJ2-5	CASSLGQVAGDQYF
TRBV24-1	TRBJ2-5	CATSETRQGKPETQYF
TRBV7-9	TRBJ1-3	CASSLGQRSGNTIYF
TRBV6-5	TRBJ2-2	CASSYRGHTGELFF
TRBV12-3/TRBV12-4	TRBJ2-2	CASSFDPGELFF
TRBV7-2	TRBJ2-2	CASSLSVPRTGELFF
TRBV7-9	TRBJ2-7	CASSVKYEQYF
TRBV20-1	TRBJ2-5	CSAIWTSGGAGETQYF
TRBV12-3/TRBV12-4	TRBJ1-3	CASRIRTGAGNTIYF
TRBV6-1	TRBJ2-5	CASSESSQTQYF
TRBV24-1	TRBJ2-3	CATSDWDSRTDTQYF
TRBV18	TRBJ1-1	CASSPSQVVNTEAFF
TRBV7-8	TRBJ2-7	CASSPRRGFSYEQYF
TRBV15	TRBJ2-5	CATSRRTSGGGETQYF
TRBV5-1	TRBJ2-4	CASSLDRGTAKNIQYF
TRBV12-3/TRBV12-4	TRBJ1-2	CASSSQQGINYGYTF
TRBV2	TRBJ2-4	CASSEGQLIAKNIQYF
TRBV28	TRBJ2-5	CASSGGQGVRETQYF
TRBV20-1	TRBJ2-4	CSANPSLAGGSQDIQYF
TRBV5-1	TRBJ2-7	CASSSGLAGGIVSSYEQYF
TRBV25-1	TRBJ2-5	CASSLTSSETQYF
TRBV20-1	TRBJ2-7	CSARGVLSTYEQCF
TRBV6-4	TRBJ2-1	CASRARPGDNEQFF
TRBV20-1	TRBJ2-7	CSAVIAGLSYEQYF
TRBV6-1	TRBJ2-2	CASRHTVSNTGELFF
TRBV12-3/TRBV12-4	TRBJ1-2	CASSVGQGNRGYTF
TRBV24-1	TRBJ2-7	CATSASGIGEQYF
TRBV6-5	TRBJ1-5	CASSHPGQGVNQPQHF
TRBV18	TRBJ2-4	CASSQGGESIQYF
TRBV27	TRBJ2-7	CASSYGPSGVYEQYF
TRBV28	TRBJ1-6	CASSLLGNSPLHF
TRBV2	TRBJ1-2	CASSFTADRNEGYGYTF
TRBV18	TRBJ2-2	CASSPQGQGTNTGELFF
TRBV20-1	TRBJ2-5	CSARVAGKTQYF
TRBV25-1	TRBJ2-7	CASSVGQPAYEQYF
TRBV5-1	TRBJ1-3	CASSLGPGNGNTIYF
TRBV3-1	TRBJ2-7	CASSQDSTPRFEQYF
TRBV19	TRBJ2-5	CASTPGTTKETQYF
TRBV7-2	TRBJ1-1	CASRPNRGGMSNTEAFF
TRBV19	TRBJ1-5	CASSISGSRQHF